This T cell receptor (delta chain) was sequenced in a study of γδ T cells in repeated Plasmodium falciparum infection (dated by TCRdb to 2020 to 2022). Broadly, across the study: The natural-infection arm enrolled Malian children exposed to intense seasonal malaria transmission and compared the Malian children with Australian children matched for age and gender. Four controlled human malaria infections were administered to roughly 5 malaria-naive U.S. adults over approximately 600 days by bites from P. falciparum NF54-infected Anopheles stephensi mosquitoes. Samples were collected from controlled-infection subjects at baseline, immediately before selected infections, and 21 days after each infection. Malian gammadelta TCR repertoires were analysed cross-sectionally in periods with no transmission and longitudinally across episodes of acute febrile malaria. In the study, the shaping of the human gammadelta T cell repertoire by repeated Plasmodium falciparum infection was examined using natural infection in Mali and controlled human malaria infection. General conclusions and limits of the study: Because the controlled-infection cohort was small, analysis of inter-individual variability in gammadelta T cell responses was limited. Vgamma9/Vdelta2+ TCR repertoires showed a highly stable polyclonal repertoire over time and infection, with many inter-individual overlapping TCRgamma sequences. Repeated controlled infections appeared to drive waves of new clonotype selection in Vdelta2-negative, largely Vdelta1+, gammadelta TCR repertoires. Generalizability was limited because the Malian cohort came from a small rural village made up predominantly of one ethnic group. Compared with Australian children, Malian children appeared to have Vdelta2-negative gammadelta TCR repertoires that were more clonally expanded, less diverse and less shared.

On this clone: No cognate antigen has been identified for it. Base qualities were left out, and no much larger clone turns up one base away. Other DNA variants within this sample encode the same CDR3.

The CDR3 measures 19 amino acids from cysteine to phenylalanine. Kept here is only the CDR3 DNA, which spans 57 bases and is read in frame from base 1. CDR1 TSWWSYY and CDR2 QGS were looked up in the germline V gene. V has 0 bases trimmed and J has 0 bases trimmed; junction bases matching no gene number 13. Libraries were prepared through multiplex PCR. Sequencer: Illumina MiSeq. From each sorted gammadelta T cell sample, both TCR gamma (TRG) and TCR delta (TRD) chains were sequenced. In the paper's pipeline: The repertoire analyses drew on clonotype tree plots, the accumulated frequency of the top 20 clonotypes, and diversity index (DI) and D75 metrics. With CATT, TCRdb called clones again from the public reads; duplicate DNA rows were later joined. What appears here as the V and J calls and clone size reflects TCRdb's work, not the paper's. In all, the sample holds 85,000 to 95,000 delta-chain clones, and 1.4% of those were seen once. The ten largest make up 7% to 9.5% of the sample.

Vgamma9/Vdelta2+ and Vdelta2-negative gammadelta T cell populations were flow-sorted from peripheral blood mononuclear cells for bulk TCR repertoire analysis. The sequence was obtained from a pool of human donors (malaria-infected and uninfected, not separated). Sequencing was done on a sample of gamma-delta T cells from blood. Recombination joined TRDV1 with TRDJ1; TRDD3 agrees with 7 junctional bases. The J gene is not listed in TCRdb, so it was assigned here from a DNA match to germline. The nucleotides read TGTGCTCTTGGGGAACTTGAGGACTGGGGAATCCCGTACACCGATAAACTCATCTTT. It translates to CALGELEDWGIPYTDKLIF.